This T cell receptor (beta chain) was documented in a study of blood T cell repertoires in COVID-19. Study-level information: Italy, Spain and the United States were the sources of the convalescent and acute COVID-19 samples. T cells, B-cell-depleted T cells, or PBMCs supplied cDNA or gDNA.

The CDR3 has 12 amino acids. Germline CDR1 is SQVTM and CDR2 is ANQGSEA. Trimming removed 4 bases from V and 5 bases from J, with 11 bases in between. Under the authors' procedure: Estimated nucleated cell counts came from reference gene primer amplification. Libraries were prepared by immunoSEQ multiplex PCR; TCRdb keeps only in-frame clonotypes and omits some of them. That table gives V, J and clone size, and the DNA gave D and trimming. The sample gives some 130,000 clones, 70% to 90% of which show up once; 10% is in the top ten. This clone was detected only once. The rearrangement joins TRBV29-1 to TRBJ2-5, with D unresolved. Sequences were obtained from peripheral blood. The sequence was collected from a man aged 50-60 years with acute or convalescent COVID-19. The CDR3 sequence is CSVVPGTETQYF. The CDR3 DNA follows: TGCAGCGTTGTTCCAGGCACGGAGACCCAGTACTTC.